This T cell receptor beta chain was observed in a study of tumor-infiltrating lymphocytes in primary liver carcinoma. Study-level information: Samples had roughly 3.5 to 7.13 million productive TCRbeta reads, comparable between tissue types. Notes on the study in general: Relative to blood, tumors carried a significantly larger fraction of the repertoire in their top 250 clones (p = 0.039). Tumor region pairs showed greater overlap than either tumor-adjacent or tumor-blood pairs did.

TCR beta cDNA was reverse-transcribed from about 500 ng of total RNA. The reaction used a constant-region primer and ProtoScript II reverse transcriptase. ARM-PCR, slightly modified, supplied the TCR beta libraries through three nested multiplex PCR rounds. A C-beta reverse primer and TRBV1-TRBV30 forward primers served in each of the first two PCR rounds, at ten to eleven cycles apiece. One entry per CDR3 protein results from TCRdb running MiXCR on the multiplex PCR reads. The repertoire holds 300,000 to 400,000 distinct CDR3 sequences, with around 60% as singletons. J lost 2 bases, V lost 7 bases, and 11 bases had no gene match. The CDR3 totals 15 residues. Comments on this clonotype: Its target is not known.

Unsorted whole blood yielded blood RNA, and germline DNA was extracted as well. Sequenced: peripheral blood. This chain connects TRBV12-3 or TRBV12-4 to TRBJ2-7; 7 bases match TRBD2. This TCR came from a man aged 35-49 years with primary liver carcinoma and hepatitis B virus infection. This chain's CDR3 is CASNQASGAAYEQYF. In nucleotides, the CDR3 is TGTGCCAGCAACCAAGCTAGCGGAGCTGCCTACGAGCAGTACTTC.